This T cell receptor beta chain derives from a study of shared clonotypes between healthy human individuals. This CDR3 has 14 amino acids. The V and J ends lost 6 bases and 7 bases, in that order; junction bases with no gene match: 9. Per germline, CDR1 MDHEN and CDR2 SYDVKM. Study results and limitations: The authors sampled blood alone, and tissue repertoires likely differ.

For this clone: Its antigen is not known.

Assay used: immunoSEQ multiplex PCR; TCRdb lists only in-frame clones, some missing. The sample contains hundreds of thousands of clones, 70% to 80% of which appear only once. Input material: PBMCs. The chain combines TRBV28 with TRBJ1-1, with TRBD1 matching over 9 bases. This receptor was taken from a woman aged 40 to 49 in good health. Some clones in this sample may be carry-over from other donors' samples. The CDR3 DNA reads TGTGCCAGCAGGTGGGACAGGGAGAACTTTGAAGCTTTCTTT. This gives the protein CASRWDRENFEAFF. The entire variable domain, with the rest obtained from reference TRBV28 and TRBJ1-1, is as follows: DVKVTQSSRYLVKRTGEKVFLECVQDMDHENMFWYRQDPGLGLRLIYFSYDVKMKEKGDIPEGYSVSREKKERFSLILESASTNQTSMYLCASRWDRENFEAFFGQGTRLTVV.